This T cell receptor beta chain was retrieved from a study of T cells in localized non-small cell lung cancer (dated by TCRdb to 2020 to 2022). Study-level background: T cell repertoires of more than 200 early-stage NSCLC patients were analyzed, with tumors being compared against uninvolved tumor-adjacent lungs. All 250 or so NSCLC patients in the cohort were treatment-naive and had localized lung tumors that were resected. NSCLC patients had a mean age of around 70 years, and around 130 were male and around 99 female. Results the study describes overall, beyond this receptor: Because of the exploratory design, TCR variables were selected using unadjusted p-values without false-discovery rate correction. Uninvolved tumor-adjacent lung showed the highest T cell clonality, higher than tumor, which suggests more focused antigenic responses in the adjacent lung. Higher blood T cell density associated with longer overall survival, while higher adjacent-lung clonality associated with shorter survival. Because multi-region tumor sequencing was not done, intratumor heterogeneity could not be ruled out. A median of roughly 60 of the top 100 tumor clones turned up in the paired uninvolved adjacent lung, and under 30 of those clones also ranked among the top 100 of that same adjacent lung.

Counted from cysteine to phenylalanine, this CDR3 has 16 amino acids. Solely the CDR3 DNA is kept, with 48 bases framed from the first base. CDR1 is given as KGHSH and CDR2 as LQKENI, both from the germline V gene. V is pruned by 3 bases and J by 4 bases, leaving 3 bases of the junction without a gene match. TCR beta CDR3 regions were sequenced from DNA using the immunoSEQ Assay. The paper's data handling went like this. To compute T cell density, TCR beta template counts were normalized to usable DNA, which was estimated by amplifying housekeeping genes. Richness was estimated using the preseqR package, with extrapolation to 400,000 templates for PBMC samples and to 120,000 templates for tissue samples. Clonality was defined as one minus Pielou's evenness. To identify tissue-enriched TCRs, differential abundance testing was run on productive amino-acid clonotypes with a minimum total count of 5 and an alpha of 0.1. The Jaccard Index and the Morisita Overlap Index were used to quantify repertoire overlap between compartments. TCR beta CDR3s were clustered by GLIPH together with public tetramer-defined viral CDR3s, and at least three viral sequences plus V-gene enrichment were required for viral motifs. Held by TCRdb, this immuneACCESS table contains in-frame sequences only and omits some clones. Under half of the omission traces to an unresolved V gene where checked; the cause of the rest is unknown. Clone size and the V and J calls come from that table; the DNA yielded D and trimming. In all, the sample holds roughly 27,000 clones, and under 95% of those were seen once. In total, the top ten clones hold 28% of the sample.

At diagnosis, peripheral blood, uninvolved tumor-adjacent lung and tumor were collected and stored as a combination of fresh-frozen and FFPE material. Blood samples were analyzed as peripheral blood mononuclear cells for TCR repertoire profiling. Details on this clone: It has no known antigen specificity. Per-base qualities were not stored, and no clone one base away is much larger.

The source was peripheral blood, collected before any cancer treatment. The sequence links TRBV18 to TRBJ2-2, with 12 bases matching TRBD1. This receptor was obtained from a female donor at least 60 years old with stage I lung adenocarcinoma. In nucleotides, the sequence is TGTGCCAGCTCACCGAGGGACAGGGGGCCCACCGGGGAGCTGTTTTTT. It is translated as CASSPRDRGPTGELFF.